This TCR beta chain was captured in a study of Ad26.COV2.S vaccination and SARS-CoV-2 variants. Points from the study as a whole: The TCR breadth and depth analyses may have understated or missed part of the total T cell responses. People who got the vaccine or the placebo had similar non-spike TCR breadth.

The CDR3 loop spans 14 amino acids. The germline CDR1 and CDR2 sequences are LGHNT and FRNRAP. V dropped 6 bases and J dropped 0 bases, with 10 bases sitting between them. On this clone: The antigen is not known.

The treatment is: some 19 received Ad26.COV2.S at low or high dose, single or two shots; roughly five received placebo; per-sample allocation not given. Sample collection was performed on day 63 after the first vaccine or placebo injection. Wuhan-strain SARS-CoV-2 spike was expressed by the Ad26 vector that made up the vaccine. TCRdb's table, derived via immunoSEQ multiplex PCR, lists solely in-frame clones and lacks some. The sample yields roughly 700,000 clones, about 90% seen once. The gene calls are TRBV12-5 and TRBJ2-3; D possibly corresponds to TRBD1 (7 bases). The TCR was taken from a person between 18 and 59 years old who received the Ad26.COV2.S COVID-19 vaccine or a placebo. Here the sequenced sample was peripheral blood, taken in a trial of Ad26.COV2.S vaccine versus placebo. The CDR3 reads CASGRDSSTDTQYF. The CDR3, as DNA: TGTGCTAGTGGGCGGGACAGTAGCACAGATACGCAGTATTTT.